This T cell receptor (beta chain) was retrieved from a study of blood T cell repertoires in COVID-19. On the study more broadly: Samples came from the United States, Italy and Spain, spanning acute and convalescent COVID-19.

Enrolled through a virtual design, the participants were between roughly 18 and 95 years of age and came from around 25 US areas. This CDR3 contains 16 residues. The V gene's germline CDR1 is SGDLS and CDR2 YYNGEE. V lost 3 bases to trimming and J lost 0 bases, with 14 bases between them. TCRdb's table, derived via immunoSEQ multiplex PCR, lists solely in-frame clones and lacks some. The table includes 150,000 to 250,000 clones, 65% to 85% detected once. The receptor comes from a man aged 40-55 years who had recovered from COVID-19. The sample was PBMCs or T cells enriched from blood (not recorded which). The chain couples TRBV9 to TRBJ2-3; TRBD1 might be the D (5 bases). DNA for the CDR3: TGTGCCAGCAGCGCGGAACTCGACAGTAGCACAGATACGCAGTATTTT. Protein: CASSAELDSSTDTQYF. The whole variable domain, filled in from reference TRBV9 and TRBJ2-3, reads DSGVTQTPKHLITATGQRVTLRCSPRSGDLSVYWYQQSLDQGLQFLIQYYNGEERAKGNILERFSAQQFPDLHSELNLSSLELGDSALYFCASSAELDSSTDTQYFGPGTRLTVL.